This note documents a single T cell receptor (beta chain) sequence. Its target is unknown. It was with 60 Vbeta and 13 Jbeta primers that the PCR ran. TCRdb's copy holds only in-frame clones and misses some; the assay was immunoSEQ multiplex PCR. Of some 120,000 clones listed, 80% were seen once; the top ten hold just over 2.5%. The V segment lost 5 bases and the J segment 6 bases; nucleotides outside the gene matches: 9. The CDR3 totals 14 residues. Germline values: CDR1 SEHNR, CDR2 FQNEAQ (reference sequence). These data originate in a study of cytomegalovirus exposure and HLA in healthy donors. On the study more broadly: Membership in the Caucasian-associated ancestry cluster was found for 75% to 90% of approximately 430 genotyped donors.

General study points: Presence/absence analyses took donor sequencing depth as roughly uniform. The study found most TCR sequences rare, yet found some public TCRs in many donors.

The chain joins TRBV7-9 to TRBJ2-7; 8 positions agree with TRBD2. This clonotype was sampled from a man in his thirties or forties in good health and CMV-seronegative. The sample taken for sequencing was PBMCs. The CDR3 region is CASSTESGRFEQYF. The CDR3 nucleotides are TGTGCCAGCAGCACGGAGAGCGGGAGATTCGAGCAGTACTTC.